The rows below give T cell receptor beta chains drawn from one sample of a study of T-cell memory formation after mild COVID-19. TCRdb redid the calling of the 5' RACE reads with MiXCR, one entry per CDR3 protein. The sample holds about 360,000 distinct CDR3 sequences, about an eighth seen once. Source material: PBMCs or a T cell subset sorted from them (not recorded which). The receptors originated from a man younger than 35 who had mild COVID-19 (a few samples of this study predate the infection). Cell type and time point are not known. Both conserved end residues are part of each CDR3.

V gene	J gene	CDR3 protein
TRBV19	TRBJ2-1	CASSMVGTTYNEQFF
TRBV12-3/TRBV12-4	TRBJ2-2	CASSNRNTGELFF
TRBV4-3	TRBJ2-2	CASIIGDTGELFF
TRBV11-2	TRBJ2-7	CASSLVAISSYEQYF
TRBV5-1	TRBJ2-7	CASSQQSSTGQGEQYF
TRBV5-1	TRBJ1-4	CASSPGNSGTNEKLFF
TRBV20-1	TRBJ1-6	CSVPGGTGVTGDNSPLHF
TRBV7-2	TRBJ1-3	CASSPTGRGNTIYF
TRBV28	TRBJ1-2	CASSRDIKPYYGYTF
TRBV7-2	TRBJ2-3	CASSLGLAGVTQYF
TRBV6-1	TRBJ1-2	CASRPRPTSSYGYTF
TRBV5-4	TRBJ2-1	CASQTGGSVNEQFF
TRBV27	TRBJ2-1	CASAPGGLGEQFF